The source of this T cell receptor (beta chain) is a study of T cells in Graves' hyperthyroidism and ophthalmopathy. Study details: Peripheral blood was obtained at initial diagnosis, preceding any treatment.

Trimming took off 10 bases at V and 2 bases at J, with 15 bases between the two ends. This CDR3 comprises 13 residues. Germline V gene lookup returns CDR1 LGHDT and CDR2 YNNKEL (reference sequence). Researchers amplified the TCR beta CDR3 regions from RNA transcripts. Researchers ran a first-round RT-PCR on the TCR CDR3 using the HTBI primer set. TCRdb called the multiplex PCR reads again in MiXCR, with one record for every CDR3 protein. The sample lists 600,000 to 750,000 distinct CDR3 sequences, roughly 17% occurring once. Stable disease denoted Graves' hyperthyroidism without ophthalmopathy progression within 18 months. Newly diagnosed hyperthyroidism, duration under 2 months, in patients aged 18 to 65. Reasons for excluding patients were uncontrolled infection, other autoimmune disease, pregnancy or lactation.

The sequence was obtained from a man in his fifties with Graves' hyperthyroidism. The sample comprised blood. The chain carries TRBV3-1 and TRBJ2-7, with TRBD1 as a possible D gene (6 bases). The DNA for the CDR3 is TGTGCCACCACAGGGCAGTCGACCTACGAGCAGTACTTC. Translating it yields CATTGQSTYEQYF.